The source of this T cell receptor beta chain is a study of blood T cell repertoires in COVID-19. Study-level background: There were acute and convalescent COVID-19 samples, and they came from the United States, Italy and Spain. T cells, B-cell-depleted T cells, or PBMCs supplied cDNA or gDNA.

Original methodology: Reference gene primer amplification gave nucleated cell count estimates. Clones were sequenced by immunoSEQ multiplex PCR, and TCRdb holds only the in-frame ones, with some missing. The V and J calls and clone size are taken from that table; D and trimming were inferred from the DNA. Counted here are approximately 140,000 clones, roughly 85% occurring once; the ten biggest clones make up roughly 8%. Per germline, CDR1 MNHEY and CDR2 SMNVEV (reference sequence). The CDR3 totals 19 residues. Trimming shortened V by 4 bases and J by 7 bases, and 26 bases separated the two germline ends. Followed longitudinally, the Seattle patients had been enrolled during active infection.

This sequence was found in a woman aged 55-70 years with COVID-19, enrolled during active disease. Material for sequencing was peripheral blood. The rearrangement links TRBV27 to TRBJ1-6; possible D gene TRBD1, 5 bases. Written as DNA, the CDR3 is TGTGCCAGCAGTTCCAATCCCTACCCCGGGGGACTGGGGAATTCACCCCTCCACTTT. As protein: CASSSNPYPGGLGNSPLHF.